This is a list of T cell receptor beta chains from one sample in a study of blood T cell repertoires in COVID-19. Clones were sequenced by immunoSEQ multiplex PCR, and TCRdb holds only the in-frame ones, with some missing. The repertoire includes hundreds of thousands of clones, 90% of them detected once, and 3.5% to 4.5% sits in the top ten. Sequences were obtained from PBMCs or T cells enriched from blood (not recorded which). The receptors here all came from a woman aged 18-29 years with acute COVID-19. The CDR3 runs from the conserved cysteine through the conserved F or W. A D gene is named only where the DNA matches it firmly. Rows give clone size only sometimes, using once, few, many, or a class for an expanded clone.

size,J,D,V,CDR3,DNA
.,TRBJ1-3,TRBD1,TRBV5-1,CASSGTGTASSGNTIYF,TGCGCCAGCAGCGGGACCGGGACAGCGAGCTCTGGAAACACCATATATTTT
.,TRBJ1-2,.,TRBV3-1/TRBV3-2,CASSPSNYGYTF,TGTGCCAGCAGCCCCTCTAACTATGGCTACACCTTC
.,TRBJ2-4,.,TRBV16,CASSPTGENIQYF,TGTGCCAGCAGCCCGACCGGGGAAAACATTCAGTACTTC
.,TRBJ1-2,TRBD1,TRBV5-1,CASSLGDSFYGYTF,TGCGCCAGCAGCTTGGGGGACAGCTTCTATGGCTACACCTTC
.,TRBJ1-6,TRBD1,TRBV9,CASSVDPGGTRYNSPLHF,TGTGCCAGCAGCGTAGATCCAGGGGGCACCCGGTATAATTCACCCCTCCACTTT
.,TRBJ1-1,.,TRBV10-3,CAISPQGNTEAFF,TGTGCCATCAGTCCCCAGGGGAACACTGAAGCTTTCTTT
.,TRBJ1-1,TRBD1,TRBV28,CASSSAGGDNTEAFF,TGTGCCAGCAGTTCAGCAGGGGGAGATAACACTGAAGCTTTCTTT
.,TRBJ2-7,TRBD1,TRBV5-1,CASSLEDRGYEQYF,TGCGCCAGCAGCTTGGAGGACAGGGGCTACGAGCAGTACTTC
.,TRBJ1-1,.,TRBV3-1/TRBV3-2,CASSQDPPAVTEAFF,TGTGCCAGCAGCCAAGATCCCCCAGCGGTTACTGAAGCTTTCTTT
.,TRBJ2-2,TRBD1,TRBV5-1,CASSLDRGETGELFF,TGCGCCAGCAGCTTGGACAGGGGTGAAACCGGGGAGCTGTTTTTT
.,TRBJ1-1,TRBD1,TRBV28,CASSTRTGNTEAFF,TGTGCCAGCAGTACGCGGACAGGGAACACTGAAGCTTTCTTT
.,TRBJ1-5,.,TRBV6-5,CASRSEYQPQHF,TGTGCCAGCAGGTCGGAGTATCAGCCCCAGCATTTT
.,TRBJ1-2,.,TRBV9,CASSDSQKQGGYGYTF,TGTGCCAGCAGCGACTCCCAGAAACAGGGCGGCTATGGCTACACCTTC
.,TRBJ2-1,.,TRBV15,CATSSSLTGSNEQFF,TGTGCCACCAGCAGTTCCCTCACAGGGTCGAATGAGCAGTTCTTC
.,TRBJ1-2,TRBD1,TRBV5-1,CASSLAGTGSAGYTF,TGCGCCAGCAGCTTGGCGGGGACAGGGTCTGCCGGCTACACCTTC
.,TRBJ2-5,.,TRBV3-1/TRBV3-2,CASSQVGETQYF,TGTGCCAGCAGCCAAGTCGGAGAGACCCAGTACTTC
.,TRBJ1-2,.,TRBV19,CASSIDSYYGYTF,TGTGCCAGTAGTATAGACTCTTACTATGGCTACACCTTC
.,TRBJ1-1,.,TRBV9,CASSVVGGLTEAFF,TGTGCCAGCAGCGTAGTTGGCGGGTTAACTGAAGCTTTCTTT
.,TRBJ1-5,TRBD1,TRBV28,CASSLSGFGTGSNQPQHF,TGTGCCAGCAGTTTATCCGGTTTTGGGACAGGGAGCAATCAGCCCCAGCATTTT
.,TRBJ2-1,.,TRBV5-4,CASSLFTGEGNEQFF,TGTGCCAGCAGCTTGTTCACGGGAGAGGGCAATGAGCAGTTCTTC
.,TRBJ1-5,.,TRBV28,CAAGISQQPQHF,TGTGCCGCGGGGATTTCGCAACAGCCCCAGCATTTT
.,TRBJ2-1,TRBD1,TRBV4-2,CASSQVAGGRVNEQFF,TGTGCCAGCAGCCAAGTGGCAGGGGGTAGGGTGAATGAGCAGTTCTTC
.,TRBJ2-7,.,TRBV7-9,CASSLAAGEQYF,TGTGCCAGCAGCTTAGCCGCGGGGGAGCAGTACTTC
.,TRBJ1-2,TRBD1,TRBV18,CASSQGQDGYTF,TGTGCCAGCTCACAAGGACAGGATGGCTACACCTTC
once,TRBJ2-2,TRBD2,TRBV5-1,CASSLVLAGGTGELFF,TGCGCCAGCAGCTTGGTACTAGCGGGAGGAACCGGGGAGCTGTTTTTT
.,TRBJ1-2,TRBD1,TRBV3-1/TRBV3-2,CASSLGTVYAAGYTF,TGTGCCAGCAGCCTCGGGACAGTTTATGCAGCTGGCTACACCTTC
.,TRBJ1-2,TRBD1,TRBV7-2,CASSSYGQGSSTF,TGTGCCAGCAGTTCTTACGGACAGGGATCGTCCACCTTC
.,TRBJ2-6,.,TRBV10-3,CAIRPGVVSGANVLTF,TGTGCCATCAGACCAGGGGTCGTTTCTGGGGCCAACGTCCTGACTTTC